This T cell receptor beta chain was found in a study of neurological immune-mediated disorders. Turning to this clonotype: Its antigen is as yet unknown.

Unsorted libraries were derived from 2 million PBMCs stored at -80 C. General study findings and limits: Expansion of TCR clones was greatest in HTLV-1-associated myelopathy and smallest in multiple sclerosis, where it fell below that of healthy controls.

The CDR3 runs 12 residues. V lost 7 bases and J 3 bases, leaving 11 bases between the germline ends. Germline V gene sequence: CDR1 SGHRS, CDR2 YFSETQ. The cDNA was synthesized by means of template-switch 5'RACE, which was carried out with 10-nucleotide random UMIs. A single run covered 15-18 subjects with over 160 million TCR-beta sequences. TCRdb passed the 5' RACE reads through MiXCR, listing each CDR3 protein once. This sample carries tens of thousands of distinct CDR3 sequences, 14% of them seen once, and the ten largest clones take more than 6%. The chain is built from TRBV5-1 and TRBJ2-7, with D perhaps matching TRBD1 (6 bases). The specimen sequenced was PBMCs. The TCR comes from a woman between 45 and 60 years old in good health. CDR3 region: CASRDTGYEQYF. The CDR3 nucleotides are TGCGCCAGCCGGGACACAGGCTACGAGCAGTACTTC.